The clone carrying this T cell receptor beta chain was picked up many times. Relative to the germline gene, one junction end is altered; a read error may explain this. Specified time point: newly diagnosed GD, antithyroid drugs for less than 3 months. RNA isolated from PBMCs was used to make the TCR library. This sample was taken from a study of regulatory T cells in long-lasting Graves disease. The wider study: Antithyroid drugs had been taken under 3 months by newly diagnosed Graves' patients.

Combining iRepertoire HTBI primers with Arm-PCR of CDR3 regions, the authors built TCR beta libraries. TCRdb re-derived calls from the multiplex PCR reads in MiXCR, one entry per CDR3 protein. The repertoire holds some 250,000 distinct CDR3 sequences, 18% seen once, with around 13% in the top ten. This sample was shared with a second study, whose subject was T cells in Graves' hyperthyroidism and ophthalmopathy. Per that paper: Primed by the HTBI set, a first-round RT-PCR was run on the TCR CDR3. Blood also showed most of the thyroid clonotypes that were expanded above 0.001.

The source material was peripheral blood mononuclear cells (PBMCs), sampled at new diagnosis, from a patient treated with antithyroid drugs. This receptor was taken from a woman between 25 and 40 years old with Graves disease.

CDR3 in DNA: TGCGCCAGCAGCCAAGCTGGAAACACCATATATTTT. Translating it yields CASSQAGNTIYF. The rearrangement links TRBV6-1 to TRBJ1-3; D is unresolved. CDR1 and CDR2 (germline): MNHNS, SASEGT. The CDR3 is 12 amino acids.